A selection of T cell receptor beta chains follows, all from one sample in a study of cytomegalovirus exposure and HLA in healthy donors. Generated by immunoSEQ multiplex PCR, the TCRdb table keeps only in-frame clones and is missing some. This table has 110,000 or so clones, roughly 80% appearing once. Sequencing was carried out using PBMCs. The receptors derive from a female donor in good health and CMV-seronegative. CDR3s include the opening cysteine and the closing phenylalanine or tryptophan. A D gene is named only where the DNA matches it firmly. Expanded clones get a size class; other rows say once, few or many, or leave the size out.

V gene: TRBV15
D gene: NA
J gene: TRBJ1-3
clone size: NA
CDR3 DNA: TGTGCCACCAGCAGGTCACAGGGACCTGGAAACACCATATATTTT
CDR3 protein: CATSRSQGPGNTIYF

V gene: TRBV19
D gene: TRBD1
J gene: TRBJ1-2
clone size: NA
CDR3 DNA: TGTGCCAGTAACCCCACAGGGGGCAGGACCTATGGCTACACCTTC
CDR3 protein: CASNPTGGRTYGYTF

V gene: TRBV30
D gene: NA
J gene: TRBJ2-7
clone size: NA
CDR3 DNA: TGTGCCTGGACCCCCTGGGGGGCCTACGAGCAGTACTTC
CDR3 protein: CAWTPWGAYEQYF

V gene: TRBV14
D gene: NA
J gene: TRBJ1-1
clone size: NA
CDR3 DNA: TGTGCCAGCAGCCAAGCTCGGAACACTGAAGCTTTCTTT
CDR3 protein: CASSQARNTEAFF

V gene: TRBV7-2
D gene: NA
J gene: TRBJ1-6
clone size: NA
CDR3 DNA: TGTGCCAGCAGAACAGGTTATAATTCACCCCTCCACTTT
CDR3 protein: CASRTGYNSPLHF

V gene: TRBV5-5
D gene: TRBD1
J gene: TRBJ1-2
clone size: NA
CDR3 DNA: TGTGCCAGCAGTCTAGGACAGGGACCCTATGGCTACACCTTC
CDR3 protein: CASSLGQGPYGYTF

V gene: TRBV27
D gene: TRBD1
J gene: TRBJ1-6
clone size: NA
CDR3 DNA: TGTGCCAGCAGTTTGGAAGGGACAGGGGTCACACAACATAATTCACCCCTCCACTTT
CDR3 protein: CASSLEGTGVTQHNSPLHF

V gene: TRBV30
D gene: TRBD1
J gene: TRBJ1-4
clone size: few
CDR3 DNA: TGTGCCTGGAGTCAATACAGGGGGGAAAAACTGTTTTTT
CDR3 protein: CAWSQYRGEKLFF

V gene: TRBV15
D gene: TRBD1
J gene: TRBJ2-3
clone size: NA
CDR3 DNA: TGTGCCACCAGCATAGGACAGGGGAATACAGATACGCAGTATTTT
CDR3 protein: CATSIGQGNTDTQYF

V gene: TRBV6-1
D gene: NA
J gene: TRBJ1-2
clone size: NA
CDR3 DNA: TGTGCCAGCTTCCGGGGGGGGCGAGGCTATGGCTACACCTTC
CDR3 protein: CASFRGGRGYGYTF

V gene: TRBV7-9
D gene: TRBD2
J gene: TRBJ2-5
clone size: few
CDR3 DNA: TGTGCCAGCAGCTTAGCCTGGGGGGGGATACAAGAGACCCAGTACTTC
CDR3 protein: CASSLAWGGIQETQYF

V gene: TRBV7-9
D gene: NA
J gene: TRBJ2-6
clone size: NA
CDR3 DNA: TGTGCCAGCAGCTGGGGGGAAGCTGGGGTCAACGTCCTGACTTTC
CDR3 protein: CASSWGEAGVNVLTF

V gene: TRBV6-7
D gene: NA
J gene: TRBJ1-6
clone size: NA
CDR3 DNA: TGTGCCTCAGCAAGTGGGCAGGTTAATTCACCCCTCCACTTT
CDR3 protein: CASASGQVNSPLHF

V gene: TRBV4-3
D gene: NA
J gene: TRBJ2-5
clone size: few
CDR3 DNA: TGCGCCAGCAGCCAAGGAATCGTGGGGGGATACCAAGAGACCCAGTACTTC
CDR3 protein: CASSQGIVGGYQETQYF

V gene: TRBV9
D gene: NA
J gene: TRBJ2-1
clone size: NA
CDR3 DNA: TGTGCCAGCAGCGAACAGGGAAGCTCCTACAATGAGCAGTTCTTC
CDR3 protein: CASSEQGSSYNEQFF

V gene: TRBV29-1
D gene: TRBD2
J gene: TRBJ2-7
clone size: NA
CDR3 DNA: TGCAGCGTGCTAACCGGGACTATCGGCTACGAGCAGTACTTC
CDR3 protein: CSVLTGTIGYEQYF

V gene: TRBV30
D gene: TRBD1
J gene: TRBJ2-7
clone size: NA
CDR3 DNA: TGTACCTGGGCCACAGGGGGCCCGGGCGAGCAGTACTTC
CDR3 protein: CTWATGGPGEQYF

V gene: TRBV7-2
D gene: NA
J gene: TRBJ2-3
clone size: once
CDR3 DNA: TGTGCCAGCAGCTTTTTTCCCCGGGGCACAGATACGCAGTATTTT
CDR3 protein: CASSFFPRGTDTQYF

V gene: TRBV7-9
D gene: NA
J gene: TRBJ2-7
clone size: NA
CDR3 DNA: TGTGCCAGCAGCTCCCACGAGGGCCCCTACGAGCAGTACTTC
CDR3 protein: CASSSHEGPYEQYF

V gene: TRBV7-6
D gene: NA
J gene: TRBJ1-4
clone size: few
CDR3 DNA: TGTGCCAGCAGCCTCGGACATGCTAATGAAAAACTGTTTTTT
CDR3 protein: CASSLGHANEKLFF

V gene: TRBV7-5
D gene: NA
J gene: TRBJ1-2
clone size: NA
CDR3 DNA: TGTGTCAGAAGCGGGTCTAGGGGCTACACCTTC
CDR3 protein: CVRSGSRGYTF

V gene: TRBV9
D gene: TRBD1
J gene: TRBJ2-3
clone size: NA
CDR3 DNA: TGTGCCAGCAGCGTAGACGACAGGGCTGCAGATACGCAGTATTTT
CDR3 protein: CASSVDDRAADTQYF

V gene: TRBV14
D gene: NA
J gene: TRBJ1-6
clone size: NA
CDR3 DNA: TGTGCCAGCAGCCAGGGAGTTTTCACCCTCCACTTT
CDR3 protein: CASSQGVFTLHF

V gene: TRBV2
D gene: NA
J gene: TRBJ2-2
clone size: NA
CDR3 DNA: TGTGCCAGCAGCACGAACACCGGGGAGCTGTTTTTT
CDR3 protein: CASSTNTGELFF

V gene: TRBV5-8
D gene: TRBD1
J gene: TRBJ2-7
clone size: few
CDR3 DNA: TGTGCCAGCAGCTTAGGGACAGGGACCTACGAGCAGTACTTC
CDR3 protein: CASSLGTGTYEQYF

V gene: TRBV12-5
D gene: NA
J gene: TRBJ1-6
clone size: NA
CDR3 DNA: TGTGCTAGTGGTACAACCAAAGGGAGTTCCTATAATTCACCCCTCCACTTT
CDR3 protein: CASGTTKGSSYNSPLHF

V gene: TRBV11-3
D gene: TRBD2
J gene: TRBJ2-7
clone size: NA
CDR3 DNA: TGTGCCAGCAGCTCCAAAGAAAGACTAGCGCGGTCCTACGAGCAGTACTTC
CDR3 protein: CASSSKERLARSYEQYF

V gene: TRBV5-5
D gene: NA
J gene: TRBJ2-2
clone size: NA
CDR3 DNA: TGTGCCAGCAGCTTGCCTGTTTACACCGGGGAGCTGTTTTTT
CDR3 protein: CASSLPVYTGELFF

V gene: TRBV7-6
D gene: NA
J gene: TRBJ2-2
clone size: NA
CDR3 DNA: TGTGCCAGCAGCTTAGCGGGGGGGGCCACCGGGGAGCTGTTTTTT
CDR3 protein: CASSLAGGATGELFF

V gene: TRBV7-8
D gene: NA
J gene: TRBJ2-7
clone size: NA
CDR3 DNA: TGTGCCAGCAGCCCCCGTGTAGTACCATCCTACGAGCAGTACTTC
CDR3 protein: CASSPRVVPSYEQYF

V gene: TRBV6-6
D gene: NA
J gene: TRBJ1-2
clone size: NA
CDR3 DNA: TGTGCCAGCAGTTACTCGTACGGTAGCTACACCTTC
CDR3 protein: CASSYSYGSYTF

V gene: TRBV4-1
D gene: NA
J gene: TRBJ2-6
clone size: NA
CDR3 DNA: TGTGCCAGCAGCCAAGATCCCATCTCTGGGGCCAACGTCCTGACTTTC
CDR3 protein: CASSQDPISGANVLTF

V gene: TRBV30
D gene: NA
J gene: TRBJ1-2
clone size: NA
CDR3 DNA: TGTGCCTGGAGTGGAAGACAGACCTATGGCTACACCTTC
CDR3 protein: CAWSGRQTYGYTF

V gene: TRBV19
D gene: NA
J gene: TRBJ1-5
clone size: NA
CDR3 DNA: TGTGCCAGTAGTAGGTCAGACATTTCGCCCCAGCATTTT
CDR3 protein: CASSRSDISPQHF

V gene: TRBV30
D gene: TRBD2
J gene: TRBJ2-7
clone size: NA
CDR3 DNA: TGTGCCGGACAGCGGGGGGGATCCTACGAGCAGTACTTC
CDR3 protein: CAGQRGGSYEQYF

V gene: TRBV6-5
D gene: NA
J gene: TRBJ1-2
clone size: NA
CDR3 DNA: NA
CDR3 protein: CASSYTSGQGLLGYTF

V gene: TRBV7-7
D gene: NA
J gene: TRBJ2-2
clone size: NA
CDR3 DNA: TGTGCCAGCAGCTCCACAGGGACCGGGGAGCTGTTTTTT
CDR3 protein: CASSSTGTGELFF

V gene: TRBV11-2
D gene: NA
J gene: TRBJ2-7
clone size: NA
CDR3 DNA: TGTGCCAGCAGCGCAACGTCGACAGGTCGGCACGAGCAGTACTTC
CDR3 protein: CASSATSTGRHEQYF

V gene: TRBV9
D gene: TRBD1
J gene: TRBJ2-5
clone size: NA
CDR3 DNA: TGTGCCAGCAGCGTAAGGACAGGACCCCAAGAGACCCAGTACTTC
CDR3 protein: CASSVRTGPQETQYF

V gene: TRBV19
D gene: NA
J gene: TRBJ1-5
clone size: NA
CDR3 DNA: TGTGCCAGTAGTATAGGGCAGCGAGGCCATCAGCCCCAGCATTTT
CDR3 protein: CASSIGQRGHQPQHF

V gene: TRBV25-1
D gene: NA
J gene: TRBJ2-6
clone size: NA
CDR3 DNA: TGTGCCAGCAGTCAGGGCGGAAGCTCTGGGGCCAACGTCCTGACTTTC
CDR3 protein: CASSQGGSSGANVLTF

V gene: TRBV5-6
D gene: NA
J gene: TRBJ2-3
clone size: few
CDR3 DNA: TGTGCCAGCAGCTTGGGGGAGGATACGCAGTATTTT
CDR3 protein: CASSLGEDTQYF

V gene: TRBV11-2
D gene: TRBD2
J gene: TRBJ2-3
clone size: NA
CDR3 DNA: TGTGCCAGCAGCCCCAGTCGGGGGGGATTTCTTAGCACAGATACGCAGTATTTT
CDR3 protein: CASSPSRGGFLSTDTQYF

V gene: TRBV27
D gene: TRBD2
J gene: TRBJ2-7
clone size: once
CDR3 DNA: TGTGCCAGCAGTTTGACCGGACTAGCGGGAACCTACGAGCAGTACTTC
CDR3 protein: CASSLTGLAGTYEQYF

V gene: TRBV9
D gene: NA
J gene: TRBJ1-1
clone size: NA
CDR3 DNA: TGTGCCAGCAGCGTAGATTGGGGGGTTGATGAAGCTTTCTTT
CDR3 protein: CASSVDWGVDEAFF

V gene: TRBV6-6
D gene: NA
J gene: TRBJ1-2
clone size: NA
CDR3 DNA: TGTGCCAGCAGTTACTCGATTAGCCAGAGCTATGGCTACACCTTC
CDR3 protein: CASSYSISQSYGYTF

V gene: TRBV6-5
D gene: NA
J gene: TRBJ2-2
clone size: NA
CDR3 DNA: TGTGCCAGCAGTTACTCGATCGGGGAATTCACCGGGGAGCTGTTTTTT
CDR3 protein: CASSYSIGEFTGELFF

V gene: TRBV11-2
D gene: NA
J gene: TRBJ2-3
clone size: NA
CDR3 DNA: TGTGCCAGCAGCTTAGACCACAGGCAGACAGATACGCAGTATTTT
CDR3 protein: CASSLDHRQTDTQYF

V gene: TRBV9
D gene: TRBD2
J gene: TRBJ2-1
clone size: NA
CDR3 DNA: TGTGCCAGCAGCGAGGGACTAGCTATGGGCGTTGAGCAGTTCTTC
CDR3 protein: CASSEGLAMGVEQFF

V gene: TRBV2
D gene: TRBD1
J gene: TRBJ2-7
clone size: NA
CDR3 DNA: TGTGCCAGCAGACAGGGGTCTACAGGGTCCTACGAGCAGTACTTC
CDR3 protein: CASRQGSTGSYEQYF

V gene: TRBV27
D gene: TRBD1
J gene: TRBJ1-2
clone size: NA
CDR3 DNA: TGTGCCAGCAGTTTATCGGGGGGGTTCGCAGGGGGCAAATCTGGCTACACCTTC
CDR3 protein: CASSLSGGFAGGKSGYTF

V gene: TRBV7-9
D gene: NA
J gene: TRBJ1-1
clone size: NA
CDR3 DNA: TGTGCCAGCAGCCCTGGAGGAAAGGGCACTGAAGCTTTCTTT
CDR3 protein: CASSPGGKGTEAFF

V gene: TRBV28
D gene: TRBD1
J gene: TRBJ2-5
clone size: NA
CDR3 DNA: TGTGCCAGCAGCCCTATCCGGGACAGACAAGAGACCCAGTACTTC
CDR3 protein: CASSPIRDRQETQYF

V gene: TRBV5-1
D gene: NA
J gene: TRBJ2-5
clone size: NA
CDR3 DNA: TGCGCCAGCAGCTTGGCCCAGGGGAGTCAAGAGACCCAGTACTTC
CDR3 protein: CASSLAQGSQETQYF

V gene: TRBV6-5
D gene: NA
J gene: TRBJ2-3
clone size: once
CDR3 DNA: TGTGCCAGCAGCCAAAGTACAGGGGGAGGGGTGTATTTT
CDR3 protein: CASSQSTGGGVYF

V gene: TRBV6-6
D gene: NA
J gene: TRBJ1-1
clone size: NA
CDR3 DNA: TGTGCCAGCAGGAACGGACAGCTGAACACTGAAGCTTTCTTT
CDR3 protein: CASRNGQLNTEAFF

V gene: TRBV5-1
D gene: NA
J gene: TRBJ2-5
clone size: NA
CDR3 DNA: TGCGCCAGCAGATCGACAGTCGTCCTAACGACCCAGTACTTC
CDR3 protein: CASRSTVVLTTQYF